The present T cell receptor beta chain was sequenced within a study of T-cell reconstitution after alpha-beta-depleted transplantation in children. Many counts were recorded for this clonotype. Its antigen is as yet unknown. Study conclusions and caveats: The origin of alpha-beta T cells about two months after transplant was reportedly several hundred expanded graft clones. Elevated TCRbeta diversity at day 60 was traced, in some patients, to surviving recipient T cells and thymic progenitors. Newly produced T cells mostly accounted for T-cell counts and diversity one year post-transplant.

Researchers prepared the TCRbeta library using unique molecular identifiers, the study reports. TCRdb re-analysed the PCR reads in MiXCR, keeping a single row per CDR3 protein. The table lists tens of thousands of distinct CDR3 sequences, approximately 6.1% of them singletons. Germline-derived CDR1 and CDR2 are LGHNA and YNFKEQ. V was pared by 0 bases and J by 1 base, with 2 bases of the junction left unmatched. The length of the CDR3 is 16 residues. The chain uses TRBV4-2 and TRBJ2-3, with 9 nucleotides matching TRBD1. The receptor's source is a female patient aged 2-9 years who had a stem cell transplant for aplastic anemia, so the T cells may come from the graft donor. This specimen consisted of PBMCs, mostly from graft donor cells, obtained 60 days after TCRalphabeta/CD19-depleted stem cell transplant. As DNA, the CDR3 is TGTGCCAGCAGCCAAGAAGGGGACAGGGGCACAGATACGCAGTATTTT. Translation gives CASSQEGDRGTDTQYF.